These T cell receptor beta chains were read from a single sample in a study of control samples from healthy donors and cancer patients. Profiled with immunoSEQ multiplex PCR; TCRdb holds only in-frame clones, not every one. The table includes about 220,000 clones, about 95% detected once. Specimen: blood. These receptors came from a man aged 50-59 years in good health. The CDR3 runs from the conserved cysteine through the conserved F or W. Each record gives: D gene, J gene, clone size, V gene, CDR3 protein, CDR3 DNA. A D gene is named only where the DNA matches it firmly. The listing skips clone size in some rows; elsewhere it reads once, few, many or a size class.

-	TRBJ2-7	-	TRBV15	CATSRGGDSGEQYF	TGTGCCACCAGCAGAGGGGGGGACAGCGGCGAGCAGTACTTC
-	TRBJ1-1	-	TRBV6-1	CASSEARASDRDTEAFF	TGTGCCAGCAGTGAAGCCCGGGCATCGGATCGGGACACTGAAGCTTTCTTT
-	TRBJ1-2	-	TRBV7-2	CASSFPGFYSYGYTF	TGTGCCAGCAGCTTTCCAGGATTCTATTCTTATGGCTACACCTTC
TRBD1	TRBJ2-7	-	TRBV5-4	CASSFNRGEQYF	TGTGCCAGCAGCTTCAACAGGGGCGAGCAGTACTTC
-	TRBJ1-2	-	TRBV9	CASSVVRVSLDGYTF	TGTGCCAGCAGCGTAGTCCGGGTCAGTCTCGACGGCTACACCTTC
-	TRBJ1-5	-	TRBV6-2/TRBV6-3	CASTPEEGYSNQPQHF	TGTGCCAGCACCCCGGAGGAGGGCTATAGCAATCAGCCCCAGCATTTT
TRBD1	TRBJ1-2	-	TRBV19	CASSIGLGQKNYGYTF	TGTGCCAGTAGTATAGGCCTGGGACAGAAAAACTATGGCTACACCTTC
-	TRBJ1-5	-	TRBV6-2/TRBV6-3	CASSLVQSNQPQHF	TGTGCCAGCAGTTTAGTGCAGAGCAATCAGCCCCAGCATTTT
-	TRBJ2-5	-	TRBV6-2/TRBV6-3	CASSYGGPETQYF	TGTGCCAGCAGTTACGGGGGTCCGGAGACCCAGTACTTC
-	TRBJ1-1	-	TRBV28	CASSPRGSYTEAFF	TGTGCCAGCTCACCCAGGGGTAGTTACACTGAAGCTTTCTTT
TRBD1	TRBJ1-1	once	TRBV29-1	CSGRPGQGSRAFF	TGCAGCGGGAGGCCGGGACAGGGTTCGAGAGCTTTCTTT
TRBD2	TRBJ2-1	-	TRBV7-2	CASSLMLAGDEQFF	TGTGCCAGCAGCTTAATGCTAGCGGGGGATGAGCAGTTCTTC
-	TRBJ2-3	-	TRBV5-8	CASRLGGYTDTQYF	TGTGCCAGCAGGCTTGGAGGGTATACAGATACGCAGTATTTT
-	TRBJ2-2	once	TRBV15	CATSRDVLSTAGATGELFF	TGTGCCACCAGCAGAGATGTCCTTAGTACGGCAGGGGCCACCGGGGAGCTGTTTTTT
TRBD1	TRBJ1-2	-	TRBV5-1	CASSLEAGGSNGYTF	TGCGCCAGCAGCTTGGAAGCAGGGGGCTCGAATGGCTACACCTTC
TRBD1	TRBJ1-2	-	TRBV11-2	CASSLPGQGLIGGYTF	TGTGCCAGCAGCTTGCCGGGACAGGGATTAATTGGTGGCTACACCTTC
-	TRBJ1-6	-	TRBV15	CATSKATGFNSPLHF	TGTGCCACCAGCAAGGCAACAGGATTTAATTCACCCCTCCACTTT
-	TRBJ1-5	-	TRBV19	CASSLDLDQPQHF	TGTGCCAGTAGTCTCGACCTAGATCAGCCCCAGCATTTT
TRBD1	TRBJ1-2	-	TRBV27	CASSPPGGLGYTF	TGTGCCAGCAGCCCCCCAGGGGGCTTGGGCTACACCTTC
TRBD1	TRBJ1-2	-	TRBV19	CASRTGQADYGYTF	TGTGCCAGCCGGACGGGACAGGCTGATTATGGCTACACCTTC
-	TRBJ1-1	-	TRBV7-9	CASSLAGINTEAFF	TGTGCCAGCAGCTTAGCCGGGATTAACACTGAAGCTTTCTTT
-	TRBJ1-3	once	TRBV4-1	CASSQVGEGRTGNTIYF	TGCGCCAGCAGCCAAGTAGGGGAGGGGAGGACTGGAAACACCATATATTTT
-	TRBJ2-2	-	TRBV6-5	CASSYSSALELFF	TGTGCCAGCAGTTACTCGTCGGCCCTGGAGCTGTTTTTT
-	TRBJ2-2	-	TRBV7-8	CASSLGGGSPNTGELFF	TGTGCCAGCAGCTTAGGCGGGGGCAGCCCGAACACCGGGGAGCTGTTTTTT
-	TRBJ1-1	-	TRBV7-9	CASSLGGGTNQAFF	TGTGCCAGCAGCTTAGGGGGCGGGACTAACCAAGCTTTCTTT
TRBD1	TRBJ1-4	-	TRBV5-1	CASSFLPGQDEKLFF	TGCGCCAGCAGCTTCTTGCCGGGACAGGATGAAAAACTGTTTTTT
-	TRBJ2-2	-	TRBV14	CASRQAVTGELFF	TGTGCCAGCAGACAAGCGGTTACCGGGGAGCTGTTTTTT
TRBD1	TRBJ2-7	-	TRBV27	CASSFWDRVGYEQYF	TGTGCCAGCAGTTTTTGGGACAGGGTAGGGTACGAGCAGTACTTC
-	TRBJ2-5	once	TRBV7-9	CASSHTPSESRETQYF	TGTGCCAGCAGCCACACGCCTAGCGAATCGCGGGAGACCCAGTACTTC
-	TRBJ2-5	-	TRBV20-1	CSARVTETQYF	TGCAGTGCTAGAGTGACGGAGACCCAGTACTTC
-	TRBJ1-5	once	TRBV18	CASSRGAGSNQPQHF	TGTGCCAGCTCACGAGGGGCAGGAAGCAATCAGCCCCAGCATTTT